Listed here are 25 T cell receptor beta chains from one sample, sequenced in a study of blood T cell repertoires in COVID-19. Generated by immunoSEQ multiplex PCR, the TCRdb table keeps only in-frame clones and is missing some. Counted here are about 440,000 clones, around 88% occurring once; the ten biggest clones make up approximately 12%. The specimen sequenced was peripheral blood. These receptor sequences come from a woman aged 45 to 65 with COVID-19, enrolled during active disease.

The V and J genes are TRBV9 and TRBJ2-3; 10 nucleotides agree with TRBD2. The CDR3 has 18 residues. The V gene's germline CDR1 is SGDLS and CDR2 YYNGEE. Unmatched junction bases numbered 8, after V lost 0 bases and J lost 1 base. The CDR3: CASSVGAGGTGGTDTQYF. CDR3 DNA sequence: TGTGCCAGCAGCGTAGGAGCGGGGGGGACCGGTGGCACAGATACGCAGTATTTT.

V is TRBV9 and J is TRBJ1-1; D perhaps matches TRBD1 (5 bases). Looked up from germline, CDR1 is SGDLS and CDR2 is YYNGEE. V was shortened by 2 bases and J by 5 bases, with 16 bases between the two germline ends. The CDR3 is 15 amino acids. CDR3 residues: CASSVSPGVETEAFF. The CDR3 nucleotides read TGTGCCAGCAGCGTCTCGCCGGGGGTTGAAACTGAAGCTTTCTTT.

This chain joins TRBV4-2 and TRBJ2-3; 13 bases are a match to TRBD2. CDR3 length equals 18 residues. Looked up from germline, CDR1 is LGHNA and CDR2 is YNFKEQ. V lost 0 bases and J lost 6; bases outside the gene matches: 9. The CDR3 DNA reads as TGTGCCAGCAGCCAAGATGTCTCACTAGCGGGGGGGGCGGATACGCAGTATTTT. It specifies CASSQDVSLAGGADTQYF.

The DNA for the CDR3 is TGTGCCAGCAGCCAAGAGGCAGCGTCAGGGGCTGGCTACACCTTC. Translation: CASSQEAASGAGYTF. The rearrangement links TRBV3-1 (or the pseudogene TRBV3-2) to TRBJ1-2; perhaps TRBD1 as D (6 bases). The V gene lost 0 bases and the J gene lost 7 bases, with 15 bases spanning the gap. The length of the CDR3 is 15 residues. CDR1 and CDR2 from the germline V gene are LGHDT and YNNKEL (reference sequence).

The chain recombines TRBV4-1 with TRBJ2-2, with D maybe TRBD1 (6 bases). The CDR3 has 15 amino acids. The germline V gene has CDR1 MGHRA and CDR2 YSYEKL. V was clipped by 2 bases and J by 5 bases, with 12 bases between them. CDR3 protein: CASSQTTGNTGELFF. DNA of the CDR3: TGCGCCAGCAGCCAAACTACAGGGAATACCGGGGAGCTGTTTTTT.

The chain couples TRBV29-1 to TRBJ2-3; 8 positions match TRBD1. With V trimmed by 4 bases and J by 6 bases, 9 bases remained unmatched. There are 14 residues in the CDR3. CDR1 is SQVTM, CDR2 ANQGSEA, per germline. The CDR3 loop is CSVAPGGVLDTQYF. CDR3 coding DNA: TGCAGCGTTGCCCCAGGGGGCGTTTTGGATACGCAGTATTTT.

This chain joins TRBV5-6 and TRBJ1-4; maybe TRBD1 (5 bases). This CDR3 is built from 16 residues. With 5 bases removed from V and 1 base from J, the gap between germline ends came to 15 bases. The germline gives CDR1 SGHDT, CDR2 YYEEEE. The CDR3 DNA sequence: TGTGCCAGCAGTACCTGGGGGGAATTAACTAATGAAAAACTGTTTTTT. Protein product: CASSTWGELTNEKLFF.

The chain carries TRBV12-3 or TRBV12-4 and TRBJ2-7; D call uncertain. The CDR3 has 11 amino acids. The V gene lost 1 base and the J gene lost 7 bases, with 5 bases spanning the gap. The CDR3 loop is CASSLGREQYF. Written as DNA, the CDR3 is TGTGCCAGCAGTTTAGGTCGGGAGCAGTACTTC.

V and J are TRBV19 and TRBJ1-1; D is unclear. This CDR3 is 12 amino acids long. In germline, CDR1 is LNHDA, CDR2 SQIVND (reference sequence). V was shortened by 11 bases and J by 6 bases, with 16 bases between the two germline ends. CDR3 sequence reads: CAGKQLSPEAFF. The CDR3 region has the DNA TGTGCCGGCAAACAGCTGTCCCCTGAAGCTTTCTTT.

To note about this clone: This clone may be a read error of a much larger clone one base away. The V call is TRBV10-1, the J call TRBJ2-3; 10 bases match TRBD2. Germline CDR1 reads WNHNN; CDR2 reads SYGVQD (reference sequence). The CDR3 runs to 15 residues. Written as DNA, the CDR3 is TGCGCCAACAGTGATAAGGGACTAGCGTCAGATACGCAGTATTTT. Its protein is CANSDKGLASDTQYF.

The chain is built from TRBV3-1 (or the pseudogene TRBV3-2) and TRBJ2-7; 7 nucleotides agree with TRBD1. V lost 3 bases, J lost 2 bases, and 10 bases stayed unmatched. Germline-derived CDR1 and CDR2 are LGHDT and YNNKEL (reference sequence). This CDR3 has 16 residues. The CDR3 DNA reads TGTGCCAGCAGCCAGTACGGACAGGCCATCGCCTACGAGCAGTACTTC. Residues: CASSQYGQAIAYEQYF.

The chain employs TRBV6-5 and TRBJ2-1; the match to TRBD2 covers 9 bases. Germline loops: CDR1 MNHEY, CDR2 SVGAGI. This CDR3 region has 16 residues. J gave up 1 base and V 4 bases, and 5 bases lay outside the gene matches. CDR3 amino acids: CASSFAGGPSYNEQFF. DNA of the CDR3: TGTGCCAGCAGTTTTGCGGGGGGGCCTTCCTACAATGAGCAGTTCTTC.

V gene TRBV12-3 or TRBV12-4 combines with J gene TRBJ2-1, with 7 nucleotides matching TRBD2. The J segment lost 3 bases and the V segment lost 6 bases, leaving 2 bases of the junction unmatched. The CDR3 totals 13 residues. Written as DNA, the CDR3 is TGTGCCAGCAGGTGGGGGGGCTACAATGAGCAGTTCTTC. It is translated as CASRWGGYNEQFF.

V usage is TRBV14 and J usage is TRBJ1-2, with TRBD1 identical over 10 bases. The junction had 6 bases not matched to a gene; V was cut back by 0 bases and J by 8 bases. This CDR3 region has 15 residues. The germline V gene has CDR1 SGHDN and CDR2 FVKESK. CDR3 DNA sequence: TGTGCCAGCAGCCAAGATCGACAGGGGGCAGGGGGCTACACCTTC. Translation: CASSQDRQGAGGYTF.

There are a few counts of this clone. The rearrangement links TRBV7-9 to TRBJ2-7, with unresolved D. The CDR3 is 15 residues long. CDR1 is SEHNR, CDR2 FQNEAQ, per germline (reference sequence). Trimming took 0 bases from V and 2 from J, leaving 11 bases between them. The CDR3 reads CASSLAGSATYEQYF. The DNA for the CDR3 is TGTGCCAGCAGCTTAGCTGGCAGCGCTACCTACGAGCAGTACTTC.

The chain carries TRBV7-6 and TRBJ2-7; 9 bases are a match to TRBD2. The CDR3 has 15 amino acids. Germline CDR1 SGHVS, CDR2 FNYEAQ. Trimming at V came to 7 bases and at J to 4 bases, leaving 11 bases not matched to a gene. Here the CDR3 reads CASTRYSGGKYEQYF. In DNA, the CDR3 is TGTGCCAGCACTCGTTATAGCGGGGGAAAGTACGAGCAGTACTTC.

This chain links TRBV24-1 with TRBJ1-1, with D possibly TRBD1 on 5 matching bases. The V and J ends lost 0 bases and 0 bases respectively, with 10 bases between them. Germline V lookup: CDR1 KGHDR, CDR2 SFDVKD. The CDR3 spans 16 residues. CDR3: CATSDLFREMNTEAFF. The CDR3 coding sequence is TGTGCCACCAGTGATTTGTTCAGGGAAATGAACACTGAAGCTTTCTTT.

J is TRBJ2-3 and V is TRBV4-1; D is perhaps TRBD1 (7 bases). In germline, CDR1 is MGHRA, CDR2 YSYEKL. Deletions cut 0 bases from V and 2 bases from J, with 12 bases between. This CDR3 has 16 residues. CDR3 sequence (DNA): TGCGCCAGCAGCCAAGATCAGGGGGGTTCCACAGATACGCAGTATTTT. Its protein product is CASSQDQGGSTDTQYF.

The gene calls are TRBV19 and TRBJ1-5, with D possibly matching TRBD1 (5 bases). Germline assignment: CDR1 LNHDA and CDR2 SQIVND (reference sequence). Trimming removed 1 base from V and 6 bases from J, with 16 bases in between. The CDR3 is made up of 16 amino acids. CDR3 nucleotides: TGTGCCAGTAGTATAGTGTGGGGAGGGGAGGGTCAGCCCCAGCATTTT. Translating it yields CASSIVWGGEGQPQHF.

This clone was seen a few times. The chain recombines TRBV6-5 with TRBJ1-1; 7 nucleotides align to TRBD1. The CDR3 is made up of 15 amino acids. Germline CDR1 MNHEY, CDR2 SVGAGI. Trimming removed 6 bases from V and 0 bases from J; junction bases left unmatched: 7. Here the CDR3 reads CASSHGGQMNTEAFF. The DNA for the CDR3 is TGTGCCAGCAGCCATGGGGGACAGATGAACACTGAAGCTTTCTTT.

The rearrangement links TRBV30 to TRBJ1-2; D gene unclear. CDR3 size: 13 residues. CDR1 is GTSNPN and CDR2 is SVGIG in the germline V gene (reference sequence). V lost 1 base and J lost 2, with 8 bases in between. In DNA form, the CDR3 reads TGTGCCTGGAGTGAGGCCGGGAACTATGGCTACACCTTC. Translation: CAWSEAGNYGYTF.

This chain connects TRBV18 to TRBJ1-2; 9 nucleotides align to TRBD1. There are 16 residues in the CDR3. CDR1 is KGHSH and CDR2 is LQKENI in the germline V gene. Losses at the gene ends were 6 bases for V and 2 bases for J; bases not matched to a gene: 10. CDR3 in DNA: TGTGCCAGCTCGCAGGCTACAGGGGGCGTGAACTATGGCTACACCTTC. Translating gives CASSQATGGVNYGYTF.

For the CDR3, the DNA is TGTGCCAGCAAAACAGGGAGAGGTCAGCCCCAGCATTTT. Amino acids: CASKTGRGQPQHF. This sequence joins TRBV12-3 or TRBV12-4 and TRBJ1-5, with D perhaps TRBD1 (6 bases). V was trimmed by 7 bases and J by 6 bases, leaving 13 bases between them. The CDR3 has 13 amino acids.

This sequence joins TRBV7-9 and TRBJ2-3, with D tentatively TRBD1 (7 bases). Germline assignment: CDR1 SEHNR and CDR2 FQNEAQ (reference sequence). This CDR3 has 15 amino acids. V gave up 5 bases and J gave up 5 bases, with 17 bases separating them. The CDR3 loop is CASSPGRGVKDTQYF. The DNA of the CDR3 is TGTGCCAGCAGCCCTGGCAGGGGGGTCAAAGATACGCAGTATTTT.

V usage is TRBV2 and J usage is TRBJ2-3; no reliable D call. Trimming cost V 3 bases and J 5 bases, with 9 bases left between them. Germline assignment: CDR1 SNHLY and CDR2 FYNNEI. CDR3 length: 13 residues. The CDR3 region has the DNA TGTGCCAGCAGTGAGGGCTTTGGAGATACGCAGTATTTT. As protein: CASSEGFGDTQYF. Full variable domain (outside the CDR3, taken from reference TRBV2 and TRBJ2-3): EPEVTQTPSHQVTQMGQEVILRCVPISNHLYFYWYRQILGQKVEFLVSFYNNEISEKSEIFDDQFSVERPDGSNFTLKIRSTKLEDSAMYFCASSEGFGDTQYFGPGTRLTVL.